This is a list of T cell receptor beta chains from one sample in a study of regulatory T cells in long-lasting Graves disease. TCRdb independently ran MiXCR on the multiplex PCR reads; one entry per CDR3 protein. The sample lists 550,000 to 700,000 distinct CDR3 sequences, 15% to 20% occurring once. Separately, the same data were catalogued under a study of T cells in Graves' hyperthyroidism and ophthalmopathy.

Sequenced here: peripheral blood mononuclear cells (PBMCs), sampled at new diagnosis, from a patient treated with antithyroid drugs. The receptors come from a man between 18 and 29 years old with Graves disease. CDR3s include the opening cysteine and the closing phenylalanine or tryptophan. Each record gives: J gene, clone size, V gene, D gene, CDR3 DNA, CDR3 protein. A D gene is named only where the DNA matches it firmly. The size field is filled for only some rows; it gives once, few, many or a size class.

j_call: TRBJ1-1; clone_size: many; v_call: TRBV12-3/TRBV12-4; d_call: .; cdr3_nt: TGTGCCAGCAGAGAAGAGGGAGGGTTCACTGAAGCTTTCTTT; cdr3_aa: CASREEGGFTEAFF
j_call: TRBJ2-7; clone_size: few; v_call: TRBV10-2; d_call: TRBD2; cdr3_nt: TGCGCCAGCAGTGAGGCGTCTAGCGGGAGGGACGAGCAGTACTTC; cdr3_aa: CASSEASSGRDEQYF
j_call: TRBJ2-2; clone_size: .; v_call: TRBV10-3; d_call: TRBD1; cdr3_nt: TGTGCCATCAGTGAGCGAGGGGGCATGAACACCGGGGAGCTGTTTTTT; cdr3_aa: CAISERGGMNTGELFF
j_call: TRBJ2-3; clone_size: many; v_call: TRBV27; d_call: TRBD2; cdr3_nt: TGTGCCAGCAGTTTCCCCGGACTAGCGGGAACAGATACGCAGTATTTT; cdr3_aa: CASSFPGLAGTDTQYF
j_call: TRBJ1-1; clone_size: .; v_call: TRBV6-9; d_call: TRBD1; cdr3_nt: TGTGCCAGCAGTTACTTGTCCGGGACAGGGCCCACTGAAGCTTTCTTT; cdr3_aa: CASSYLSGTGPTEAFF
j_call: TRBJ1-2; clone_size: many; v_call: TRBV2; d_call: .; cdr3_nt: TGTGCCAGCAGTTCGGACTATAACTATGGCTACACCTTC; cdr3_aa: CASSSDYNYGYTF
j_call: TRBJ1-2; clone_size: many; v_call: TRBV28; d_call: .; cdr3_nt: TGTGCCAGCAGTTTAGGGAGCTATGGCTACACCTTC; cdr3_aa: CASSLGSYGYTF
j_call: TRBJ2-3; clone_size: many; v_call: TRBV20-1; d_call: TRBD2; cdr3_nt: TGCAGGGGGGGGTCCAGGCCAGATACGCAGTATTTT; cdr3_aa: CRGGSRPDTQYF
j_call: TRBJ1-5; clone_size: few; v_call: TRBV9; d_call: .; cdr3_nt: TGTGCCAGCAGCCCTGGACAGTACGGTCAGCCCCAGCATTTT; cdr3_aa: CASSPGQYGQPQHF
j_call: TRBJ2-2; clone_size: few; v_call: TRBV7-9; d_call: .; cdr3_nt: TGTGCCAGCAGCTTAGAAGAGGGACCGCTGCCCGGGGAGCTGTTTTTT; cdr3_aa: CASSLEEGPLPGELFF
j_call: TRBJ2-2; clone_size: few; v_call: TRBV7-8; d_call: .; cdr3_nt: TGTGCCAGCAGCGACAGAAGGACCGGGGAGCTGTTTTTT; cdr3_aa: CASSDRRTGELFF
j_call: TRBJ1-2; clone_size: many; v_call: TRBV11-1; d_call: .; cdr3_nt: TGTGCCAGCAGCTTAACCCACAGTGGACCGGGCGGACGCAACTATGGCTACACCTTC; cdr3_aa: CASSLTHSGPGGRNYGYTF
j_call: TRBJ2-7; clone_size: many; v_call: TRBV10-3; d_call: .; cdr3_nt: TGTGCCATCAGTGAGAGACGCGGCGGTGAGGCCTCCCGCGAGCAGTACTTC; cdr3_aa: CAISERRGGEASREQYF
j_call: TRBJ2-7; clone_size: few; v_call: TRBV6-5; d_call: .; cdr3_nt: TGTGCCAGCAGTTACTCGATTCCCTACGAGCAGTACTTC; cdr3_aa: CASSYSIPYEQYF
j_call: TRBJ2-1; clone_size: .; v_call: TRBV14; d_call: .; cdr3_nt: TGTGCCAGCAGCCCTAAAAGTCCCTGGAGTAGCAATGAGCAGTTCTTC; cdr3_aa: CASSPKSPWSSNEQFF
j_call: TRBJ2-7; clone_size: many; v_call: TRBV7-9; d_call: .; cdr3_nt: TGTGCCAGCAGCCCACGGGGGTCCTACGAGCAGTACTTC; cdr3_aa: CASSPRGSYEQYF
j_call: TRBJ1-2; clone_size: .; v_call: TRBV11-2; d_call: TRBD1; cdr3_nt: TGTGCCAGCGGCCGGGACAGTGCCTTCTATGGCTACACCTTC; cdr3_aa: CASGRDSAFYGYTF
j_call: TRBJ2-1; clone_size: .; v_call: TRBV28; d_call: TRBD1; cdr3_nt: TGTGCCAGCAGTTTGTGGACAGGGAAAGACAATGAGCAACTCTTC; cdr3_aa: CASSLWTGKDNEQLF
j_call: TRBJ2-7; clone_size: once; v_call: TRBV19; d_call: .; cdr3_nt: TGTGCCAGTAGTATAACATGGGGAAAAGAGCAGTACTTC; cdr3_aa: CASSITWGKEQYF
j_call: TRBJ2-2; clone_size: few; v_call: TRBV5-5; d_call: .; cdr3_nt: TGTGCCAGCAGCAATATGCGGGCCAACACCGGGGAGCTGTTTTTT; cdr3_aa: CASSNMRANTGELFF
j_call: TRBJ1-1; clone_size: few; v_call: TRBV19; d_call: .; cdr3_nt: TGTGCCAGTAGTATTAGTTCAGGTGCTAGGACTGAAGCTTTCTTT; cdr3_aa: CASSISSGARTEAFF
j_call: TRBJ2-4; clone_size: .; v_call: TRBV6-2/TRBV6-3; d_call: .; cdr3_nt: TGTGCCAGCAGTTACTCGATGGGGCAAGCCAAAAACATTCAGTACTTC; cdr3_aa: CASSYSMGQAKNIQYF
j_call: TRBJ2-1; clone_size: many; v_call: TRBV5-1; d_call: .; cdr3_nt: TGCGCCAGCAGCTTGGCTGCAGGGGCGGCCAATGAGCAGTTCTTC; cdr3_aa: CASSLAAGAANEQFF
j_call: TRBJ2-7; clone_size: many; v_call: TRBV20-1; d_call: TRBD2; cdr3_nt: TGCAGTGCTAGAGGACTAGCGGGAAACGAGCAGTACTTC; cdr3_aa: CSARGLAGNEQYF
j_call: TRBJ2-5; clone_size: few; v_call: TRBV27; d_call: TRBD1; cdr3_nt: TGTGCCAGCAGTTTATATCGGAGGACAGGCGAGACCCAGTACTTC; cdr3_aa: CASSLYRRTGETQYF
j_call: TRBJ1-4; clone_size: few; v_call: TRBV5-1; d_call: .; cdr3_nt: TGCGCCAGCAGACGAGATAATGAAAAACTGTTTTTT; cdr3_aa: CASRRDNEKLFF
j_call: TRBJ2-3; clone_size: many; v_call: TRBV5-1; d_call: .; cdr3_nt: TGTGCCAGCAGTTTAGAGGGGGGCACAGATACGCAGTATTTT; cdr3_aa: CASSLEGGTDTQYF
j_call: TRBJ2-1; clone_size: few; v_call: TRBV2; d_call: .; cdr3_nt: TGTGCCAGCAGTGACGGCTCCACCCCCGGGAATGAGCAGTTCTTC; cdr3_aa: CASSDGSTPGNEQFF
j_call: TRBJ1-1; clone_size: many; v_call: TRBV18; d_call: .; cdr3_nt: TGTGCCAGCTCACCAGGGAGTTCGAACACTGAAGCTTTCTTT; cdr3_aa: CASSPGSSNTEAFF
j_call: TRBJ2-2; clone_size: .; v_call: TRBV29-1; d_call: .; cdr3_nt: TGCAGCGTTGTCGTCAGGAACACCGGGGAGCTGTTTTTT; cdr3_aa: CSVVVRNTGELFF
j_call: TRBJ2-3; clone_size: .; v_call: TRBV5-1; d_call: .; cdr3_nt: TGCGCCAGCAGCCCGGGGGTAGCGGCGCGCACAGATACGCAGTATTTT; cdr3_aa: CASSPGVAARTDTQYF
j_call: TRBJ2-7; clone_size: many; v_call: TRBV6-1; d_call: TRBD2; cdr3_nt: TGTGCCCCCCGGGGGGAGTTCCCCCTCGGCGGCGACGAGCAGTACTTC; cdr3_aa: CAPRGEFPLGGDEQYF
j_call: TRBJ2-1; clone_size: .; v_call: TRBV10-3; d_call: TRBD1; cdr3_nt: TGTGCCATCAGAAGTTCCGGGGACAGCTACAATGAGCAGTTCTTC; cdr3_aa: CAIRSSGDSYNEQFF
j_call: TRBJ2-5; clone_size: many; v_call: TRBV11-2; d_call: TRBD2; cdr3_nt: TGTGCCAGCAGCTCTCCGTCCCGGGGCGGGAGTTTGACCCAGTACTTC; cdr3_aa: CASSSPSRGGSLTQYF
j_call: TRBJ2-6; clone_size: few; v_call: TRBV6-6; d_call: .; cdr3_nt: TGTGCCAGCAGTTACTCGACCCGGGCTGGGGCCAACGTCCTGACTTTC; cdr3_aa: CASSYSTRAGANVLTF
j_call: TRBJ2-7; clone_size: many; v_call: TRBV5-1; d_call: TRBD1; cdr3_nt: TGCGCCAGCAGCACGACAGGGGGCTACGAGCAGTACTTC; cdr3_aa: CASSTTGGYEQYF
j_call: TRBJ2-1; clone_size: many; v_call: TRBV3-1; d_call: .; cdr3_nt: TGTGCCAGCAGCCCGCGACCGTCCCATGAGCAGTTCTTC; cdr3_aa: CASSPRPSHEQFF